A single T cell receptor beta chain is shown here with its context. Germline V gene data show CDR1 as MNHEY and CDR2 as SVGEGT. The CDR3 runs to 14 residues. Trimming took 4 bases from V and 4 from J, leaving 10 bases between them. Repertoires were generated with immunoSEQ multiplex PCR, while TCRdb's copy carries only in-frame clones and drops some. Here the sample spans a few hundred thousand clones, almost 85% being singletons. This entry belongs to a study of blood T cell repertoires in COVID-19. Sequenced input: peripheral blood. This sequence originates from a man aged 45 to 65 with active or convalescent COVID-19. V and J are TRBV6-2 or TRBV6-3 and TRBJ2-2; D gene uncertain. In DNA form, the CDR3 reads TGTGCCAGCAGTTTTGTAGTGAGCACCGGGGAGCTGTTTTTT. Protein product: CASSFVVSTGELFF.